This TCR beta chain was profiled in a study of blood T cell repertoires in COVID-19. Study summary: Collection of acute and convalescent COVID-19 samples took place in the United States, Italy and Spain.

Profiled with immunoSEQ multiplex PCR; TCRdb holds only in-frame clones, not every one. The repertoire consists of about 310,000 clones, with around 86% occurring once and the leading ten covering 1%. This CDR3 has 15 residues. Trimming removed 0 bases from V and 1 base from J, with 9 bases in between. The germline CDR1 and CDR2 sequences are SGHRS and YFSETQ. About this clone: The sample holds other DNA sequences that translate to the same CDR3.

Sequencing was done on a sample of peripheral blood. J is TRBJ2-3 and V is TRBV5-1; a possible D gene is TRBD2 (6 bases). The TCR was taken from a man aged 50 or older with active or convalescent COVID-19. The CDR3 bases are TGCGCCAGCAGCTTGGTTGGCGGGGGCACAGATACGCAGTATTTT. Amino acid sequence: CASSLVGGGTDTQYF.